Shown below are 16 T cell receptor beta chains from a single sample sequenced in a study of blood T cell repertoires in COVID-19. The data were produced by immunoSEQ multiplex PCR, yet TCRdb's version contains in-frame clones alone and is incomplete. The repertoire consists of 180,000 or so clones, with about nine tenths occurring once and the leading ten covering around 1.7%. The sample taken for sequencing was peripheral blood. The receptors derive from a man aged 18 to 29 with active or convalescent COVID-19.

Only a few counts were recorded for this clone. The rearrangement uses TRBV5-1 and TRBJ2-7, with D possibly being TRBD1 (5 bases). The V and J ends lost 5 bases and 6 bases respectively, with 18 bases between them. Germline CDR1 and CDR2: SGHRS and YFSETQ. The CDR3 sequence is 14 residues long. CDR3 nucleotides: TGCGCCAGCAGTCTGTCCCTAGGAAGGGGCGAGCAGTACTTC. Translation gives CASSLSLGRGEQYF.

V and J are TRBV30 and TRBJ1-2, with a weak D call TRBD1 (6 bases). The V and J ends lost 3 bases and 0 bases respectively, with 14 bases between them. The CDR3 consists of 15 residues. Germline CDR1 reads GTSNPN; CDR2 reads SVGIG (reference sequence). The chain's CDR3 is CAWRTTGSSNYGYTF. The DNA for the CDR3 is TGTGCCTGGAGGACCACAGGGTCCTCTAACTATGGCTACACCTTC.

The rearrangement joins TRBV6-1 to TRBJ2-3, with D maybe TRBD2 (5 bases). CDR3 length: 13 residues. Germline CDR1 MNHNS, CDR2 SASEGT. The ends were cut back, 3 bases at V and 4 bases at J, with 8 bases in the middle. This chain's CDR3 is CASSEEVADTQYF. The CDR3 coding sequence is TGTGCCAGCAGTGAGGAGGTAGCAGATACGCAGTATTTT.

This chain connects TRBV2 to TRBJ2-3, with D perhaps TRBD1 (8 bases). V dropped 3 bases and J dropped 4 bases, with 17 bases sitting between them. This CDR3 has 16 residues. CDR1 and CDR2 (germline): SNHLY, FYNNEI. CDR3 in DNA: TGTGCCAGCAGTGAGACGAGAACAGGGGGGGCAGATACGCAGTATTTT. This encodes CASSETRTGGADTQYF. Together with reference TRBV2 and TRBJ2-3, the CDR3 gives the full variable domain: EPEVTQTPSHQVTQMGQEVILRCVPISNHLYFYWYRQILGQKVEFLVSFYNNEISEKSEIFDDQFSVERPDGSNFTLKIRSTKLEDSAMYFCASSETRTGGADTQYFGPGTRLTVL.

This sequence joins TRBV9 and TRBJ2-3; 12 bases are shared with TRBD2. Germline loops: CDR1 SGDLS, CDR2 YYNGEE. The CDR3 is 16 amino acids. Unmatched junction bases numbered 5, after V lost 4 bases and J lost 2 bases. CDR3 in DNA: TGTGCCAGCAGCCCTCGGACTAGCGGGATCACAGATACGCAGTATTTT. Amino acids: CASSPRTSGITDTQYF.

The chain joins TRBV11-2 to TRBJ1-5; 8 nucleotides agree with TRBD1. CDR1 is SGHAT, CDR2 FQNNGV, per germline. After removal of 2 bases from V and 2 bases from J, the junction contained 2 bases not matched to a gene. CDR3 length: 15 amino acids. The CDR3 nucleotides are TGTGCCAGCAGCTTACAGGGGGCGGGCAATCAGCCCCAGCATTTT. As protein: CASSLQGAGNQPQHF.

This clone was counted between two and nine times. The chain combines TRBV29-1 with TRBJ2-7; 7 nucleotides align to TRBD1. With V trimmed by 7 bases and J by 3 bases, 6 bases remained unmatched. Germline CDR1 is SQVTM and CDR2 is ANQGSEA. This CDR3 has 12 amino acids. This CDR3 reads CSAGQADYEQYF. In DNA form, the CDR3 reads TGCAGCGCAGGACAGGCCGACTACGAGCAGTACTTC.

This clone was picked up a small number of times. J is TRBJ2-1 and V is TRBV6-2 or TRBV6-3; TRBD1 agrees at 7 bases. Germline CDR1 and CDR2: MNHEY and SVGEGT. J lost 6 bases, V lost 4 bases, and 9 bases had no gene match. The CDR3 sequence is 15 residues long. The CDR3 nucleotides read TGTGCCAGCAGTTTCGGACAGGTAACTTCCAATGAGCAGTTCTTC. Its protein product is CASSFGQVTSNEQFF.

V usage is TRBV11-1 and J usage is TRBJ2-7; possibly TRBD1 for D (5 bases). V shed 5 bases and J shed 3 bases, with 14 bases lying between them. This CDR3 contains 14 residues. Germline CDR1 SGHAT, CDR2 FQDESV (reference sequence). CDR3 sequence: CASSPEGVNYEQYF. Written as DNA, the CDR3 is TGTGCCAGCAGCCCGGAAGGGGTGAACTACGAGCAGTACTTC.

V is TRBV6-6 and J is TRBJ2-3; 14 bases align to TRBD2. CDR3 length: 18 amino acids. The germline V gene encodes CDR1 MNHNY and CDR2 SVGAGI (reference sequence). Trimming at V came to 5 bases and at J to 1 base, leaving 8 bases not matched to a gene. CDR3 amino acids: CASSQTSGRALGTDTQYF. CDR3 DNA sequence: TGTGCCAGCAGTCAGACTAGCGGGAGGGCCCTCGGCACAGATACGCAGTATTTT.

The V gene is TRBV11-2, the J gene TRBJ1-4; no firm D call. The CDR3 is 15 residues long. CDR1 is SGHAT and CDR2 is FQNNGV in the germline V gene. The V gene lost 4 bases and the J gene lost 4 bases, with 13 bases spanning the gap. Here the CDR3 DNA reads TGTGCCAGCAGCTCGTCCGGGAACATTAATGAAAAACTGTTTTTT. It translates to CASSSSGNINEKLFF.

The chain recombines TRBV18 with TRBJ2-3; D gene unclear. The CDR3 runs 15 residues. Germline-derived CDR1 and CDR2 are KGHSH and LQKENI. The V and J ends lost 2 bases and 4 bases respectively, with 13 bases between them. The CDR3: CASSPFPTASDTQYF. In nucleotides, the CDR3 is TGTGCCAGCTCACCATTCCCAACTGCTTCAGATACGCAGTATTTT.

This rearrangement joins TRBV2 to TRBJ1-2; maybe TRBD1 (6 bases). Germline values: CDR1 SNHLY, CDR2 FYNNEI. The CDR3 totals 15 residues. V was trimmed by 6 bases and J by 8 bases, leaving 22 bases between them. The CDR3 bases are TGTGCCAGCAGACAGGAAACAGGGCGCGCGTCCGGCTACACCTTC. This gives the protein CASRQETGRASGYTF.

The rearrangement uses TRBV4-3 and TRBJ2-6, with 8 positions matching TRBD1. J gave up 1 base and V 2 bases, and 13 bases lay outside the gene matches. This CDR3 region has 20 residues. Germline CDR1 and CDR2: LGHNA and YSLEER. The CDR3 region is CASSQTRLDRGASGANVLTF. CDR3 DNA sequence: TGCGCCAGCAGCCAAACCCGACTAGACAGGGGTGCGTCTGGGGCCAACGTCCTGACTTTC.

This sequence joins TRBV7-8 and TRBJ1-6, with D unresolved. Germline V lookup: CDR1 SGHVS, CDR2 FQNEAQ. The CDR3 length is 13 residues. V lost 6 bases to trimming and J lost 10 bases, with 13 bases between them. This CDR3 reads CASSQLSRSPLHF. The CDR3 DNA follows: TGTGCCAGCAGTCAACTCTCTCGGTCACCCCTCCACTTT.

The CDR3 DNA is TGTGCCAGCAGTGAACAACAGGGTCGTCACTCTGGGGCCAACGTCCTGACTTTC. This gives the protein CASSEQQGRHSGANVLTF. This sequence joins TRBV25-1 and TRBJ2-6; tentatively, D is TRBD1 (6 bases). This CDR3 has 18 residues. Trimming stripped 2 bases from V and 0 bases from J, with 14 bases between. CDR1 and CDR2 (germline): MGHDK, SYGVNS. Supplemented by reference TRBV25-1 and TRBJ2-6, the full variable domain reads EADIYQTPRYLVIGTGKKITLECSQTMGHDKMYWYQQDPGMELHLIHYSYGVNSTEKGDLSSESTVSRIRTEHFPLTLESARPSHTSQYLCASSEQQGRHSGANVLTFGAGSRLTVL.